This TCR beta chain derives from a study of T cells after yellow fever vaccination. The wider study: Some fractions had low cell numbers, and these were prepared with SMART-Seq v4 Ultra Low Input.

Looked up from germline, CDR1 is SGHRS and CDR2 is YFSETQ. V was clipped by 5 bases and J by 2 bases, with 12 bases between them. This CDR3 is built from 14 residues. TCRdb re-derived calls from the 5' RACE reads in MiXCR, one entry per CDR3 protein. The data contain 95,000 to 150,000 distinct CDR3 sequences, about 7.4% of them seen just once; the ten biggest clones take up 2% to 3%. Many counts were recorded for this clonotype. This TCR was recovered from a young man who received the YFV17D yellow fever vaccine. This rearrangement joins TRBV5-1 to TRBJ2-3; the D gene is possibly TRBD1 (5 bases). Sequencing was performed on CD4+ T cells sorted from PBMCs, taken around 10 days after the first yellow fever vaccination. The CDR3 DNA is TGCGCCAGCAGGGAGAACAGGAACACAGATACGCAGTATTTT. It codes for CASRENRNTDTQYF.